The subject of this entry is one T cell receptor beta chain. The antigen remains unidentified. The data stem from a study of cytomegalovirus exposure and HLA in healthy donors. CDR1 and CDR2 from the germline V gene are KGHSH and LQKENI. Trimming cost V 6 bases and J 0 bases; bases outside gene matches: 2. This CDR3 spans 14 amino acids. The data were produced by immunoSEQ multiplex PCR, yet TCRdb's version contains in-frame clones alone and is incomplete. The table lists about 200,000 clones, more than 70% of them singletons. Overall study findings and caveats: Reported results showed that the classifier diagnosed cytomegalovirus status with high specificity and sensitivity. The study flagged around 160 TCR beta chains as cytomegalovirus-associated. A few chains linked to CMV were shown in vitro to be specific for CMV antigens.

This receptor was taken from a young woman in good health and CMV-seronegative. Sequencing was performed on PBMCs. The chain combines TRBV18 with TRBJ2-1; 7 positions match TRBD2. The CDR3 nucleotides read TGTGCCAGCTCCCCGGGGGGCTCCTACAATGAGCAGTTCTTC. As protein: CASSPGGSYNEQFF.